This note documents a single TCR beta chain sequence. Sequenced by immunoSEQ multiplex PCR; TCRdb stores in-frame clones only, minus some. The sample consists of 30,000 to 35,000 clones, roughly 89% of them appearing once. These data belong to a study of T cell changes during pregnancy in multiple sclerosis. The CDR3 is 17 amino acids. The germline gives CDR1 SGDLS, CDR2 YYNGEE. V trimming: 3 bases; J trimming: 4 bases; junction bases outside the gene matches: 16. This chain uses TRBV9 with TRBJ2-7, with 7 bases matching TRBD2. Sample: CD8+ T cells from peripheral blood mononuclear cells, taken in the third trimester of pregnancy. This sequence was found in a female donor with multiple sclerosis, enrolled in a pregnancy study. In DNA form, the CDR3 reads TGTGCCAGCAGCGGATCAAGGGCTAGCGGTGGGGTATACGAGCAGTACTTC. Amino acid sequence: CASSGSRASGGVYEQYF.